The sequence of this T cell receptor (beta chain) was determined in a study of CD8+ T cells in alopecia areata. Study information: Treated individuals took tofacitinib by mouth, 5 to 10 mg twice daily. Patients in the study were on tofacitinib for 6 to 18 months, then off it for 6 months.

PBMCs were stained for CD3, CD4 and CD8, and CD4+ and CD8+ T cells were sorted. The V gene's germline CDR1 is MGHRA and CDR2 YSYEKL. Trimming pared 0 bases from V and 0 bases from J, leaving 10 bases between. CDR3 length: 16 residues. It was cDNA, reverse transcribed from extracted RNA, that served as the sequencing template. Profiled with immunoSEQ multiplex PCR; TCRdb holds only in-frame clones, not every one. The sample lists around 140,000 clones; around 87% were seen once. As concerns this clone: No antigen is known for it.

Study-level findings and limits: Scalp lesions, especially in alopecia totalis/universalis, had higher clonality than normal scalp.

The rearrangement links TRBV4-1 to TRBJ2-3; the D is unclear. The clonotype comes from a human donor with alopecia areata. The source material was CD8+ T cells sorted from blood, sampled at week 0. The CDR3 DNA is TGCGCCAGCAGCCAAGAGGGGTTGCGCAGCACAGATACGCAGTATTTT. Protein: CASSQEGLRSTDTQYF.